This TCR beta chain came from a study of blood T cell repertoires in COVID-19. In the study overall: Collection of acute and convalescent COVID-19 samples took place in the United States, Italy and Spain. In each case, the material was cDNA or gDNA derived from T cells, B-cell-depleted T cells, or PBMCs.

TCRdb's copy holds only in-frame clones and misses some; the assay was immunoSEQ multiplex PCR. The sample lists about 190,000 clones; 70% to 90% were seen once. This CDR3 has 15 residues. Trimming removed 1 base from V and 3 bases from J, with 10 bases in between. Germline V lookup: CDR1 LNHNV, CDR2 YYDKDF (reference sequence). The chain uses TRBV15 and TRBJ2-4; D is possibly TRBD2 (6 bases). The source is a man aged 30-40 years with acute or convalescent COVID-19. The material sequenced was peripheral blood. Written as DNA, the CDR3 is TGTGCCACCAGCAGAGTTCTGGGGGGCAAAAACATTCAGTACTTC. Its protein is CATSRVLGGKNIQYF.